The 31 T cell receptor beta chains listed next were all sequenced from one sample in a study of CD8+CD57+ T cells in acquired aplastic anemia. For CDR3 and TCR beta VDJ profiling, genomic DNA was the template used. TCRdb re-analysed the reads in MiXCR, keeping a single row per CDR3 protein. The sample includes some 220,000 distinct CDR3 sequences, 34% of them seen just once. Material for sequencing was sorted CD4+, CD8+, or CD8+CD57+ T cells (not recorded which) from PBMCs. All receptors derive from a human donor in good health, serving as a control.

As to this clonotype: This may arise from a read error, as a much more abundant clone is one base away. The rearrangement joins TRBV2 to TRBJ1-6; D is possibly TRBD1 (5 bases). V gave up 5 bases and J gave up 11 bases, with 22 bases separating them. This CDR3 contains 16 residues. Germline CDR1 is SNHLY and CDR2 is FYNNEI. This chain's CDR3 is CASSYSTGFSSTPLHF. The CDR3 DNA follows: TGTGCCAGCAGTTACTCCACAGGTTTTAGTAGCACACCCCTCCACTTT.

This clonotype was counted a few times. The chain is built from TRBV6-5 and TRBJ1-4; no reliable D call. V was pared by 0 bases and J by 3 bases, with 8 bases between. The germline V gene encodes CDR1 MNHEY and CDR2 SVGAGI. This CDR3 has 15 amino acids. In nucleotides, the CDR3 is TGTGCCAGCAGTTACTCTGTGGTGGCTAATGAAAAACTGTTTTTT. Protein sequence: CASSYSVVANEKLFF.

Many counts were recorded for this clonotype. This chain's CDR3 is CASSLARTHEQYF. The CDR3 nucleotides read TGTGCCAGCAGCCTCGCTAGGACTCACGAGCAGTACTTC. V usage is TRBV14 and J usage is TRBJ2-7; TRBD2 might be the D (5 bases). The V and J ends lost 4 bases and 5 bases respectively, with 12 bases between them. The CDR3 length is 13 residues. Germline CDR1 is SGHDN and CDR2 is FVKESK.

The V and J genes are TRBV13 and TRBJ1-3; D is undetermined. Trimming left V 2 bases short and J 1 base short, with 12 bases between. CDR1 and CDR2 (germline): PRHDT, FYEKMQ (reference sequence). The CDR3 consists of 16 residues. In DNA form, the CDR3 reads TGTGCCAGCAGCTTAAGCCCCCCGGGGTCTGGAAACACCATATATTTT. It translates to CASSLSPPGSGNTIYF.

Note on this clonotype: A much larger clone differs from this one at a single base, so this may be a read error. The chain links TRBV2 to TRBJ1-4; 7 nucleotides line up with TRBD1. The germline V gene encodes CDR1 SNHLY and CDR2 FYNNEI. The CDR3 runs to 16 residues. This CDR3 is CAGRDQTGFHWEKLFF. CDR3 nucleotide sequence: TGTGCCGGCAGGGACCAGACAGGGTTTCATTGGGAAAAACTGTTTTTT.

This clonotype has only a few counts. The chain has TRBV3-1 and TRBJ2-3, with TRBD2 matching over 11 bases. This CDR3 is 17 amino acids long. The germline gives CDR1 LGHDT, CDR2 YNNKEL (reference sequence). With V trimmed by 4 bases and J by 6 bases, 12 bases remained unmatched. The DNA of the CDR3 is TGTGCCAGCAGCCGCGAAGTACTAGCGGGGGTCGTGGATACGCAGTATTTT. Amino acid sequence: CASSREVLAGVVDTQYF.

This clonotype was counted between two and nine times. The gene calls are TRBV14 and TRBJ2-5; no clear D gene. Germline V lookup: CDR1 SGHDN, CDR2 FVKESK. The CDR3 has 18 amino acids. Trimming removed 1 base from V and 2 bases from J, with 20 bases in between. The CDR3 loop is CASSQGSVVAARQETQYF. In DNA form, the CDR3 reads TGTGCCAGCAGCCAAGGCTCGGTAGTAGCCGCCAGACAAGAGACCCAGTACTTC.

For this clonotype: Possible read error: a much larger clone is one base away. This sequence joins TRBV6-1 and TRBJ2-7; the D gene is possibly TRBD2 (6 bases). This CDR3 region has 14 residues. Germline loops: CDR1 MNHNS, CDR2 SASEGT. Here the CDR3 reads CASRRGTASYEQCF. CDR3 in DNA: TGTGCCAGCAGGCGCGGGACGGCGTCCTACGAGCAGTGCTTC.

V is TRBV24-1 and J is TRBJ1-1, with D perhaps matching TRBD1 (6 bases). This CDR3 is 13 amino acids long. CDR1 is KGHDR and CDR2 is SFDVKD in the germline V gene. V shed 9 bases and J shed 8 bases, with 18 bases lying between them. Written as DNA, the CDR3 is TGTGCCACCGTGGGAGTGAGCAGGGGCGAAGCTTTCTTT. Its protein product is CATVGVSRGEAFF.

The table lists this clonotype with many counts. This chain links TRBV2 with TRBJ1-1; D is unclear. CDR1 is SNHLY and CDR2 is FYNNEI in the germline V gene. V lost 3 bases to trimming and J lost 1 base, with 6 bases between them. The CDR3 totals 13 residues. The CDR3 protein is CASSDERNTEAFF. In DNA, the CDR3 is TGTGCCAGCAGTGATGAGCGGAACACTGAAGCTTTCTTT.

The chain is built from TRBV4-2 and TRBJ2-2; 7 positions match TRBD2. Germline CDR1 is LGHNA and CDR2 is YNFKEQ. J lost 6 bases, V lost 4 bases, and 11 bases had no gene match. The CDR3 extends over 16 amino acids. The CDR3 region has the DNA TGTGCCAGCAGCCCCGAACTAGCGAGAAGCGCCGGGGAGCTGTTTTTT. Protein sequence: CASSPELARSAGELFF.

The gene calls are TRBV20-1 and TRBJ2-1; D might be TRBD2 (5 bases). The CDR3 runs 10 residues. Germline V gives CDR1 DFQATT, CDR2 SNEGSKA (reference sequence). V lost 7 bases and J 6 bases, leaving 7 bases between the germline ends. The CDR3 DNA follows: TGCAGTGTGGACTCCAATGAGCAGTTCTTC. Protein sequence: CSVDSNEQFF.

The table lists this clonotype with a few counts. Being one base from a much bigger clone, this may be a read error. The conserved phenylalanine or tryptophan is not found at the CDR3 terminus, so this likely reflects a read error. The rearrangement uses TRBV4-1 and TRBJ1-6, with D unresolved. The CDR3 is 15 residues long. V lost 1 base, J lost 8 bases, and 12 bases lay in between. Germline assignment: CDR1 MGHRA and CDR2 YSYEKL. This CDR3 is CASSQVRVVYSPLHS. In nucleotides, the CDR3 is TGCGCCAGCAGCCAAGTGAGGGTAGTATATTCACCCCTCCACTCT.

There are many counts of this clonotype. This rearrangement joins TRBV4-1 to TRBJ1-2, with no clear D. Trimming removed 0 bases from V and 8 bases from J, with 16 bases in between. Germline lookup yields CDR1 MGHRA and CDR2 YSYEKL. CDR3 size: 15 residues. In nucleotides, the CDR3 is TGCGCCAGCAGCCAAGATTCGGGCATCGCGGCGGGCTACACCTTC. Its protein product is CASSQDSGIAAGYTF.

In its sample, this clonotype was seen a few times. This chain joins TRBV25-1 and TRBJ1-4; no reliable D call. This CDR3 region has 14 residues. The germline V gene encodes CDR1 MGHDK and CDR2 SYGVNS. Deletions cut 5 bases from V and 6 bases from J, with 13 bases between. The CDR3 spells CASSPPSDHEKLFF. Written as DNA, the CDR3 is TGTGCCAGCAGTCCCCCGTCCGATCATGAAAAACTGTTTTTT.

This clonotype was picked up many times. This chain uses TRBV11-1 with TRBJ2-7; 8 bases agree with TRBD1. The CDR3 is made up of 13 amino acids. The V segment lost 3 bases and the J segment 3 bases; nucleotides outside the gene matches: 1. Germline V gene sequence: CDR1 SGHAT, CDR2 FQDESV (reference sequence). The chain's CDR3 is CASSFGQGYEQYF. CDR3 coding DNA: TGTGCCAGCAGCTTTGGACAGGGCTACGAGCAGTACTTC.

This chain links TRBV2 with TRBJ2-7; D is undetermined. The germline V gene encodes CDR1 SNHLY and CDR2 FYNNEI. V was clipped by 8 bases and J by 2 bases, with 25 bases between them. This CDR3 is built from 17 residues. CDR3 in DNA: TGTGCCAGCGCCCCGGCCGAACAGTCCTTAACCACCTACGAGCAGTACTTC. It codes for CASAPAEQSLTTYEQYF.

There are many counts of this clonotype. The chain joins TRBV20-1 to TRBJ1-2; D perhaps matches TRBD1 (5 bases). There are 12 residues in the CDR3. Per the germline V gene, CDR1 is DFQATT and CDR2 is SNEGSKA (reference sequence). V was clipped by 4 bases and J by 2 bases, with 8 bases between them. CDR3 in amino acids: CSAKGNNYGYTF. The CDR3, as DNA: TGCAGTGCTAAGGGGAACAACTATGGCTACACCTTC.

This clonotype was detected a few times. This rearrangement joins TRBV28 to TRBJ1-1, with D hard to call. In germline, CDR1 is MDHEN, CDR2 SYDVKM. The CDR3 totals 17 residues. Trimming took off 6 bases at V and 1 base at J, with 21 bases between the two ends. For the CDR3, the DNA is TGTGCCAGCAGCCTTATCCATACATGGTATGGGAACACTGAAGCTTTCTTT. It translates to CASSLIHTWYGNTEAFF.

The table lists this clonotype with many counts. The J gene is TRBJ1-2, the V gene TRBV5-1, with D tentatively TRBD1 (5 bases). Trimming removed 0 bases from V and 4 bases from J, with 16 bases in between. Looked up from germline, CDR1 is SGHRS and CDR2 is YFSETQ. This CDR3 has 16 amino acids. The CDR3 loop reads CASSLVDGAQFYGYTF. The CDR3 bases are TGCGCCAGCAGCTTGGTGGACGGGGCCCAATTCTATGGCTACACCTTC.

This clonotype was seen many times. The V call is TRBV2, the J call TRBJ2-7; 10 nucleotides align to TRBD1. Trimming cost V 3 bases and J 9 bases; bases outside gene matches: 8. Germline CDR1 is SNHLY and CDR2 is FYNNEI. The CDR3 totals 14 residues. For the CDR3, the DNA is TGTGCCAGCAGTGAGGGGACAGGGGAATCAGTGCAGTACTTC. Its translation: CASSEGTGESVQYF.

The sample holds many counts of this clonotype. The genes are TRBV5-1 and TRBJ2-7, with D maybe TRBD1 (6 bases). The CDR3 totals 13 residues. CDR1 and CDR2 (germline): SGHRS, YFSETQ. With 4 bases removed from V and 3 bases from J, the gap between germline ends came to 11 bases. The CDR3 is CASSPQGYYEQYF. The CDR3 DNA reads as TGCGCCAGCAGCCCCCAGGGGTACTACGAGCAGTACTTC.

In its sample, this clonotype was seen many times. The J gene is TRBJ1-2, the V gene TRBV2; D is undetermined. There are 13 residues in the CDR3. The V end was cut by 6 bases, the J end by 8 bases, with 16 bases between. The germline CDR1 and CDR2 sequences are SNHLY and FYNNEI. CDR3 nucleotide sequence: TGTGCCAGCAGCGGTCGGGAGACCCGGGGCTACACCTTC. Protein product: CASSGRETRGYTF. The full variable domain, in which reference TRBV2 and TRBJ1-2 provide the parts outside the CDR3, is EPEVTQTPSHQVTQMGQEVILRCVPISNHLYFYWYRQILGQKVEFLVSFYNNEISEKSEIFDDQFSVERPDGSNFTLKIRSTKLEDSAMYFCASSGRETRGYTFGSGTRLTVV.

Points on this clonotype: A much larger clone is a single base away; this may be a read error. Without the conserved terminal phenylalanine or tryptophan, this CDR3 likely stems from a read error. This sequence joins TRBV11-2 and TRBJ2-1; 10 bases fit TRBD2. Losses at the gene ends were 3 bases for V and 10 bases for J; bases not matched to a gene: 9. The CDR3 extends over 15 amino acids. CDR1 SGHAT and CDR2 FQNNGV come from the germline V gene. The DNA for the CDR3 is TGTGCCAGCAGCTTGTTCCTAGCGGGAGTTGGGGAGCAGTTCTCC. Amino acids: CASSLFLAGVGEQFS.

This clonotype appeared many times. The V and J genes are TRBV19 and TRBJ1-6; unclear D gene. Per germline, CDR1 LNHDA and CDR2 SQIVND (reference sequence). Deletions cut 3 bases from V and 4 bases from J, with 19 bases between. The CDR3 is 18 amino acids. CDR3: CASSITARERGYNSPLHF. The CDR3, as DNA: TGTGCCAGTAGTATCACCGCGCGGGAACGCGGTTATAATTCACCCCTCCACTTT. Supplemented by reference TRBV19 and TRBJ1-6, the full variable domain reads DGGITQSPKYLFRKEGQNVTLSCEQNLNHDAMYWYRQDPGQGLRLIYYSQIVNDFQKGDIAEGYSVSREKKESFPLTVTSAQKNPTAFYLCASSITARERGYNSPLHFGNGTRLTVT.

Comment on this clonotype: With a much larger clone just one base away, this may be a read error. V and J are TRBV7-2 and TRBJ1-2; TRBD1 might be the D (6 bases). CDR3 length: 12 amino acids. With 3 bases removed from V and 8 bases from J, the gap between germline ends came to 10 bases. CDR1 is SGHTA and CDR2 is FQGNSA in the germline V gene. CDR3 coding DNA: TGTGCCAGCAGCTTGGACAGACCCGGCTACACCTTC. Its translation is CASSLDRPGYTF.

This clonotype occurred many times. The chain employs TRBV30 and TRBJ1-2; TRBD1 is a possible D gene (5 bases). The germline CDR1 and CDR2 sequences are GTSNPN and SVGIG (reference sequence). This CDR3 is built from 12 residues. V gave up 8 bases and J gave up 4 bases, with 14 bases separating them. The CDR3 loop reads CAGMGRIYGYTF. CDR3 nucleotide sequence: TGTGCCGGGATGGGACGGATCTATGGCTACACCTTC.

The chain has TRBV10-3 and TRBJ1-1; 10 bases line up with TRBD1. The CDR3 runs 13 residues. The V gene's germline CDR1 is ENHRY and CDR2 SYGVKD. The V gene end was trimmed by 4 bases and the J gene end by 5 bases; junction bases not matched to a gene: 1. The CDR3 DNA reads TGTGCCATCAGTGGGACAGGGGGAACTGAAGCTTTCTTT. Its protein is CAISGTGGTEAFF.

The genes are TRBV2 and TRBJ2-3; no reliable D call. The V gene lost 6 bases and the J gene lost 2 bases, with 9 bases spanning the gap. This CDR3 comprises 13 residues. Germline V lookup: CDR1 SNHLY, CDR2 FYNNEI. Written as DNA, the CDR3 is TGTGCCAGCAGCCCTGAGGTCACAGATACGCAGTATTTT. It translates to CASSPEVTDTQYF.

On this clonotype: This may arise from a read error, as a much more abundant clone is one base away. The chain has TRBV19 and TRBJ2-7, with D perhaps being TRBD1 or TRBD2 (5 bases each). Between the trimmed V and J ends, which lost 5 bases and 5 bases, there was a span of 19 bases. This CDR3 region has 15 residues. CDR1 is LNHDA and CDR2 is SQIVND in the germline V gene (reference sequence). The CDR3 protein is CASSLGEPHPDEQYF. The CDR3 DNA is TGTGCCAGTAGTCTAGGGGAGCCCCATCCAGACGAGCAGTACTTC.

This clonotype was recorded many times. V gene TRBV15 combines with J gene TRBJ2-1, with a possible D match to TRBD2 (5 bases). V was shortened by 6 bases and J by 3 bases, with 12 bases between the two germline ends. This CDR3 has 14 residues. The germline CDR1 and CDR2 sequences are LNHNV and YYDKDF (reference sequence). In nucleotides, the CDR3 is TGTGCCACCAGTTTGACGGGGAACTACAATGAGCAGTTCTTC. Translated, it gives CATSLTGNYNEQFF.